Shown below are 32 T cell receptor beta chains from a single sample sequenced in a study of OX40 agonist ivuxolimab in advanced cancers. The method behind the library was the immunoSEQ multiplex PCR assay. Entries here come from immuneACCESS through TCRdb and include only in-frame sequences with V and J called. Some clones fail to appear in such tables; in the studies checked, an unresolved V gene covers under half of the shortfall, and the cause of the remainder is unknown. The sample yields tens of thousands of clones; roughly nine tenths were counted once. The leading ten clones occupy roughly 4% of the sample. The source was CD4+ or CD8+ T cells sorted from blood, collected in a trial of the OX40 agonist ivuxolimab. Receptors were obtained from an adult with an advanced solid tumor such as melanoma, head and neck, liver or kidney cancer.

This chain links TRBV4-3 with TRBJ2-7; 12 bases match TRBD2. The germline gives CDR1 LGHNA, CDR2 YSLEER. Trimming cost V 2 bases and J 5 bases; bases outside gene matches: 7. The CDR3 sequence is 16 residues long. The CDR3 loop is CASSQILTSGSHEQYF. For the CDR3, the DNA is TGCGCCAGCAGCCAAATACTGACTAGCGGGAGTCACGAGCAGTACTTC.

V usage is TRBV29-1 and J usage is TRBJ2-1, with 7 bases matching TRBD2. Germline lookup yields CDR1 SQVTM and CDR2 ANQGSEA. There are 15 residues in the CDR3. CDR3 DNA sequence: TGCCGTTCAAACGTCACTAGCGATTACTACAATGAGCAGTTCTTC. It yields the protein CRSNVTSDYYNEQFF.

This chain links TRBV29-1 with TRBJ1-1, with D possibly matching TRBD1 (6 bases). Germline assignment: CDR1 SQVTM and CDR2 ANQGSEA. This CDR3 comprises 15 residues. Trimming stripped 1 base from V and 1 base from J, with 13 bases between. CDR3 bases: TGCAGCGTTGAAGGTGACAGGCTATCGAACACTGAAGCTTTCTTT. Amino acid sequence: CSVEGDRLSNTEAFF.

The V call is TRBV29-1, the J call TRBJ2-3; D is possibly TRBD1 (6 bases). This CDR3 comprises 15 residues. Trimming removed 3 bases from V and 6 bases from J, with 19 bases in between. The germline CDR1 and CDR2 sequences are SQVTM and ANQGSEA. The CDR3 protein is CSVDPHGTPGDTQYF. The CDR3 nucleotides read TGCAGCGTTGATCCTCACGGGACACCGGGCGATACGCAGTATTTT.

The chain couples TRBV10-2 to TRBJ2-7; 8 bases match TRBD1. The V and J ends lost 4 bases and 2 bases, in that order; junction bases with no gene match: 10. CDR1 WSHSY and CDR2 SAAADI come from the germline V gene. The CDR3 loop spans 16 amino acids. CDR3 region: CASSAIQGVKAYEQYF. The CDR3 DNA is TGCGCCAGCAGTGCCATACAGGGGGTCAAGGCCTACGAGCAGTACTTC.

V gene TRBV4-1 combines with J gene TRBJ2-7, with 7 bases aligning to TRBD2. Looked up from germline, CDR1 is MGHRA and CDR2 is YSYEKL. CDR3 length equals 15 residues. The ends lost 4 bases at V and 3 bases at J; junction bases unmatched: 9. Written as DNA, the CDR3 is TGCGCCAGCAGCCCAGGGACTAATAATAACTACGAGCAGTACTTC. It codes for CASSPGTNNNYEQYF.

This rearrangement joins TRBV27 to TRBJ2-3; the match to TRBD2 covers 8 bases. Germline loops: CDR1 MNHEY, CDR2 SMNVEV (reference sequence). The V gene end was trimmed by 5 bases and the J gene end by 6 bases; junction bases not matched to a gene: 13. The CDR3 is made up of 16 amino acids. CDR3 residues: CASSPRAGADSDTQYF. Written as DNA, the CDR3 is TGTGCCAGCAGTCCACGAGCGGGGGCCGACTCGGATACGCAGTATTTT.

This chain links TRBV27 with TRBJ1-4; unclear D gene. The CDR3 has 13 residues. Looked up from germline, CDR1 is MNHEY and CDR2 is SMNVEV (reference sequence). The ends were cut back, 6 bases at V and 0 bases at J, with 5 bases in the middle. CDR3 amino acids: CASSFTTNEKLFF. In nucleotides, the CDR3 is TGTGCCAGCAGCTTCACAACTAATGAAAAACTGTTTTTT.

This chain joins TRBV27 and TRBJ1-1, with D unclear. CDR3 length equals 14 residues. Germline lookup yields CDR1 MNHEY and CDR2 SMNVEV (reference sequence). Trimming left V 6 bases short and J 0 bases short, with 11 bases between. CDR3 protein: CASSQADLNTEAFF. In DNA form, the CDR3 reads TGTGCCAGCAGCCAGGCAGATTTGAACACTGAAGCTTTCTTT.

V gene TRBV28 combines with J gene TRBJ2-4; 15 bases map to TRBD2. The CDR3 totals 18 residues. Per germline, CDR1 MDHEN and CDR2 SYDVKM. With 5 bases clipped from V and 0 bases from J, the junction kept 5 bases outside the gene matches. CDR3 amino acids: CASSPGLAGGLAKNIQYF. CDR3 nucleotide sequence: TGTGCCAGCAGTCCGGGACTAGCGGGAGGTCTAGCCAAAAACATTCAGTACTTC. Drawing the rest from reference TRBV28 and TRBJ2-4, the complete variable domain is DVKVTQSSRYLVKRTGEKVFLECVQDMDHENMFWYRQDPGLGLRLIYFSYDVKMKEKGDIPEGYSVSREKKERFSLILESASTNQTSMYLCASSPGLAGGLAKNIQYFGAGTRLSVL.

The V and J genes are TRBV4-1 and TRBJ2-7, with D unresolved. The CDR3 has 14 amino acids. CDR1 is MGHRA and CDR2 is YSYEKL in the germline V gene. The V end was cut by 0 bases, the J end by 2 bases, with 8 bases between. The CDR3 region has the DNA TGCGCCAGCAGCCAAGATCCGTCAACCTACGAGCAGTACGTC. The encoded protein is CASSQDPSTYEQYV.

This clone has a handful of counts. The CDR3 here is CASSHIWTVGDEQFF. The CDR3 bases are TGTGCCAGCAGCCACATATGGACTGTTGGAGATGAGCAGTTCTTC. The chain links TRBV7-9 to TRBJ2-1; D possibly corresponds to TRBD2 (5 bases). Germline values: CDR1 SEHNR, CDR2 FQNEAQ (reference sequence). V shed 5 bases and J shed 8 bases, with 19 bases lying between them. CDR3 length equals 15 residues.

The rearrangement uses TRBV21-1 and TRBJ1-1; the table's TRBD1 call for D was not verified on the DNA. TRBV21-1 is a pseudogene. The CDR3 is 15 amino acids. The CDR3 DNA sequence: TGTGCCAGCAGCAAAGAGGGCAGGGGTTTGACTGAAGCTTTCTTT. Residues: CASSKEGRGLTEAFF.

This clone is a singleton in its sample. The chain has TRBV28 and TRBJ2-7, with 9 bases matching TRBD2. The CDR3 extends over 18 amino acids. Germline V gene sequence: CDR1 MDHEN, CDR2 SYDVKM. V gave up 3 bases and J gave up 2 bases; unmatched junction bases: 14. CDR3 nucleotide sequence: TGTGCCAGCAGTTTTCCCACCCAATGGGCGGGAGGGCCCTACGAGCAGTACTTC. It yields the protein CASSFPTQWAGGPYEQYF.

The chain combines TRBV5-1 with TRBJ1-2; D is undetermined. V was pared by 3 bases and J by 6 bases, with 15 bases between. The germline gives CDR1 SGHRS, CDR2 YFSETQ. This CDR3 contains 14 residues. In nucleotides, the CDR3 is TGCGCCAGCAGCTCCAACGTAAACAATGATGGCTACACCTTC. Its protein is CASSSNVNNDGYTF.

This chain uses TRBV13 with TRBJ1-1; D call uncertain. CDR1 is PRHDT and CDR2 is FYEKMQ in the germline V gene (reference sequence). With 0 bases removed from V and 7 bases from J, the gap between germline ends came to 12 bases. The CDR3 totals 14 residues. The CDR3 is CASSLGPTALEAFF. The CDR3 region has the DNA TGTGCCAGCAGCTTAGGCCCGACCGCACTTGAAGCTTTCTTT.

This sequence joins TRBV7-2 and TRBJ2-7, with D possibly being TRBD1 or TRBD2 (5 bases each). This CDR3 has 11 amino acids. Between the trimmed V and J ends, which lost 8 bases and 3 bases, there was a span of 8 bases. Germline assignment: CDR1 SGHTA and CDR2 FQGNSA. The CDR3 spells CASGGFYEQYF. The CDR3 DNA follows: TGTGCCAGCGGGGGTTTCTACGAGCAGTACTTC.

The chain is built from TRBV29-1 and TRBJ2-1; 12 bases agree with TRBD1. The length of the CDR3 is 14 residues. After removal of 3 bases from V and 8 bases from J, the junction contained 5 bases not matched to a gene. The germline V gene encodes CDR1 SQVTM and CDR2 ANQGSEA. This CDR3 reads CSVDGTGGPDEQFF. CDR3 DNA: TGCAGCGTTGATGGGACAGGGGGCCCGGATGAGCAGTTCTTC.

The V gene is TRBV5-4, the J gene TRBJ2-7; 9 bases line up with TRBD2. Germline loops: CDR1 SGHNT, CDR2 YYREEE (reference sequence). V was clipped by 4 bases and J by 2 bases; unmatched bases: 7. The CDR3 contains 15 residues. CDR3 nucleotide sequence: TGTGCCAGCAGCGAGGGGGGACTAGCCCCCTACGAGCAGTACTTC. This encodes CASSEGGLAPYEQYF.

The genes are TRBV27 and TRBJ2-1; 7 positions agree with TRBD1. Germline CDR1 reads MNHEY; CDR2 reads SMNVEV (reference sequence). The CDR3 consists of 14 residues. V lost 5 bases to trimming and J lost 2 bases; unmatched junction nucleotides: 3. CDR3 residues: CASSHGTAYNEQFF. CDR3 coding DNA: TGTGCCAGCAGTCACGGGACAGCCTACAATGAGCAGTTCTTC.

The rearrangement links TRBV27 to TRBJ2-3; 14 bases match TRBD2. Germline CDR1 reads MNHEY; CDR2 reads SMNVEV (reference sequence). V lost 6 bases, J lost 5 bases, and 10 bases stayed unmatched. The CDR3 contains 17 residues. The CDR3 spells CASRGPPGLAGEDTQYF. In nucleotides, the CDR3 is TGTGCCAGCAGAGGACCTCCGGGACTAGCGGGAGAAGATACGCAGTATTTT.

V gene TRBV4-3 combines with J gene TRBJ2-1; either TRBD1 or TRBD2 may supply D (5 bases each). Germline V gene lookup returns CDR1 LGHNA and CDR2 YSLEER. Trimming cost V 4 bases and J 3 bases, with 16 bases left between them. There are 16 residues in the CDR3. The CDR3 here is CASSPDYGTVYNEQFF. DNA of the CDR3: TGCGCCAGCAGCCCAGACTACGGGACGGTCTACAATGAGCAGTTCTTC.

J is TRBJ2-6 and V is TRBV29-1; TRBD1 is a possible D gene (6 bases). The CDR3 runs 14 residues. Germline CDR1 and CDR2: SQVTM and ANQGSEA. Trimming removed 6 bases from V and 1 base from J, with 10 bases in between. The CDR3 coding sequence is TGCAGCGTGAGAGGGACATCTGGGGCCAACGTCCTGACTTTC. Its protein product is CSVRGTSGANVLTF.

The rearrangement links TRBV7-9 to TRBJ1-3, with TRBD1 matching 11 bases. Germline CDR1 and CDR2: SEHNR and FQNEAQ (reference sequence). The CDR3 length is 17 residues. With 5 bases clipped from V and 0 bases from J, the junction kept 6 bases outside the gene matches. CDR3 amino acids: CASSDLGQGASGNTIYF. In DNA, the CDR3 is TGTGCCAGCAGCGACCTTGGACAGGGGGCCTCTGGAAACACCATATATTTT.

The chain combines TRBV5-1 with TRBJ2-7, with D possibly TRBD2 on 6 matching bases. Trimming cost V 1 base and J 4 bases, with 15 bases left between them. The CDR3 is made up of 15 amino acids. Germline V gives CDR1 SGHRS, CDR2 YFSETQ. CDR3 in amino acids: CASSLSPGVTYEQYF. The CDR3 region has the DNA TGCGCCAGCAGCTTGTCTCCGGGAGTTACGTACGAGCAGTACTTC.

The rearrangement links TRBV28 to TRBJ1-4; D remains unclear. In germline, CDR1 is MDHEN, CDR2 SYDVKM. The CDR3 has 14 residues. Between the trimmed V and J ends, which lost 2 bases and 5 bases, there was a span of 9 bases. The CDR3 region has the DNA TGTGCCAGCAGTTTAATCGGAGACAATGAAAAACTGTTTTTT. Its translation is CASSLIGDNEKLFF.

This chain uses TRBV6-1 with TRBJ1-1, with D possibly TRBD1 on 5 matching bases. Germline V gene lookup returns CDR1 MNHNS and CDR2 SASEGT. The CDR3 spans 14 residues. Between the trimmed V and J ends, which lost 11 bases and 0 bases, there was a span of 16 bases. The CDR3 nucleotides are TGTGCCGCCTTGGACAACAACATGAACACTGAAGCTTTCTTT. Protein: CAALDNNMNTEAFF.

The chain combines TRBV13 with TRBJ1-1, with 9 bases identical to TRBD1. The CDR3 is made up of 13 amino acids. V was pared by 5 bases and J by 6 bases, with 4 bases of the junction left unmatched. Looked up from germline, CDR1 is PRHDT and CDR2 is FYEKMQ (reference sequence). The CDR3 spells CASSPGDRAEAFF. Here the CDR3 DNA reads TGTGCCAGCAGCCCCGGGGACAGGGCTGAAGCTTTCTTT.

The chain couples TRBV13 to TRBJ2-3; a possible D gene is TRBD2 (5 bases). Germline values: CDR1 PRHDT, CDR2 FYEKMQ (reference sequence). The V gene lost 7 bases and the J gene lost 2 bases, with 16 bases spanning the gap. This CDR3 contains 15 residues. The CDR3 loop reads CASTKERKNTDTQYF. The CDR3 bases are TGTGCCAGCACAAAGGAGCGGAAAAACACAGATACGCAGTATTTT.

The J gene is TRBJ2-1, the V gene TRBV9; possibly TRBD2 for D (6 bases). This CDR3 has 20 amino acids. Germline CDR1 reads SGDLS; CDR2 reads YYNGEE. V was pared by 0 bases and J by 0 bases, with 22 bases between. The CDR3 DNA is TGTGCCAGCAGCGTAGTTAGCTCGGTCACGGCGGGAAGCTCCTACAATGAGCAGTTCTTC. Residues: CASSVVSSVTAGSSYNEQFF.

The chain recombines TRBV28 with TRBJ2-7; D is possibly TRBD2 (6 bases). This CDR3 is 14 amino acids long. Trimming shortened V by 7 bases and J by 3 bases, and 16 bases separated the two germline ends. Germline CDR1 and CDR2: MDHEN and SYDVKM. This CDR3 is CASNRGFHVYEQYF. CDR3 nucleotide sequence: TGTGCCAGCAATCGGGGGTTTCACGTCTACGAGCAGTACTTC.

The V gene is TRBV28, the J gene TRBJ2-1, with D perhaps matching TRBD1 or TRBD2 (6 bases each). Germline CDR1 and CDR2: MDHEN and SYDVKM. The CDR3 is 16 residues long. The V gene lost 5 bases and the J gene lost 2 bases, with 16 bases spanning the gap. This CDR3 is CASSDPWGAPYNEQFF. The CDR3 DNA is TGTGCCAGCAGTGACCCCTGGGGGGCCCCCTACAATGAGCAGTTCTTC.